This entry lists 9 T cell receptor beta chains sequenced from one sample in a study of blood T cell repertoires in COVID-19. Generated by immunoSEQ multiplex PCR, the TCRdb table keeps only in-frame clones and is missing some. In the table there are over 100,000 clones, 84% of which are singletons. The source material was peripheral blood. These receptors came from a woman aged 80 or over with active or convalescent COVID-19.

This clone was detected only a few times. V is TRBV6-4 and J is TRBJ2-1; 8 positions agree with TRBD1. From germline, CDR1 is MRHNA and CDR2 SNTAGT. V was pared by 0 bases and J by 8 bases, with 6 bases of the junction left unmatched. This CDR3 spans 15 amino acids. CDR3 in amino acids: CASSDSAGGGDEQFF. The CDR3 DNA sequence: TGTGCCAGCAGTGACTCGGCAGGGGGCGGCGATGAGCAGTTCTTC.

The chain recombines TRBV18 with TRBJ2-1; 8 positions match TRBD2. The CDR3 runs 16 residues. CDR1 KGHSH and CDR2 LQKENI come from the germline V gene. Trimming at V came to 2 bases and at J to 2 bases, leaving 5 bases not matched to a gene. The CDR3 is CASSPASGSTYNEQFF. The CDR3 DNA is TGTGCCAGCTCACCAGCCAGCGGGAGTACCTACAATGAGCAGTTCTTC.

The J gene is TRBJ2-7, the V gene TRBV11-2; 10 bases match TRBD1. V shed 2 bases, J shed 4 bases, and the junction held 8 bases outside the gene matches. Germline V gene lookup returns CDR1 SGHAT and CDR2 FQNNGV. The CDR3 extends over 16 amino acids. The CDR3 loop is CASSLRGQGTSYEQYF. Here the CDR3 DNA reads TGTGCCAGCAGCTTAAGGGGACAGGGGACCTCTTACGAGCAGTACTTC. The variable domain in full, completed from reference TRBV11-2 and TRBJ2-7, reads EAGVAQSPRYKIIEKRQSVAFWCNPISGHATLYWYQQILGQGPKLLIQFQNNGVVDDSQLPKDRFSAERLKGVDSTLKIQPAKLEDSAVYLCASSLRGQGTSYEQYFGPGTRLTVT.

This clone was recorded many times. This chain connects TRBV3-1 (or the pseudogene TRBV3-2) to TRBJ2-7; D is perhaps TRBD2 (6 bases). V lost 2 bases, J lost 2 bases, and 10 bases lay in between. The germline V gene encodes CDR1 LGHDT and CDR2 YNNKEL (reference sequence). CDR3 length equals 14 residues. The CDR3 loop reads CASSQRLGAYEQYF. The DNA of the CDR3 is TGTGCCAGCAGCCAAAGACTAGGGGCCTACGAGCAGTACTTC.

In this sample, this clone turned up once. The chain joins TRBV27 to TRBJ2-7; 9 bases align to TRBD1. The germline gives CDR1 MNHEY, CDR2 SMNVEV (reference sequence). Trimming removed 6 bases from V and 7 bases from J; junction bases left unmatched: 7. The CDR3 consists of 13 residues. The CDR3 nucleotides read TGTGCCAGCAGCCAACAGGGGGCGGGGGAGCAGTACTTC. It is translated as CASSQQGAGEQYF.

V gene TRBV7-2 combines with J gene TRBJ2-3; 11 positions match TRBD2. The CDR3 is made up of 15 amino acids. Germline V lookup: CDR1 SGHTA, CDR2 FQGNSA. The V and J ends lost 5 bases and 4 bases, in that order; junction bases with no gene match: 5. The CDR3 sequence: CASSGGLAAPDTQYF. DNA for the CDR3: TGTGCCAGCAGCGGGGGACTAGCGGCCCCAGATACGCAGTATTTT.

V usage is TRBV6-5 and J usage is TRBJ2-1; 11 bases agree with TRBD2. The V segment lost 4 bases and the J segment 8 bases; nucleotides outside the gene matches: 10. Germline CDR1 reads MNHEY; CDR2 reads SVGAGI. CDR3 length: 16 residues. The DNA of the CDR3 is TGTGCCAGCAGTTCCTCTATAGCGGGAGGGGGGGATGAGCAGTTCTTC. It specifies CASSSSIAGGGDEQFF.

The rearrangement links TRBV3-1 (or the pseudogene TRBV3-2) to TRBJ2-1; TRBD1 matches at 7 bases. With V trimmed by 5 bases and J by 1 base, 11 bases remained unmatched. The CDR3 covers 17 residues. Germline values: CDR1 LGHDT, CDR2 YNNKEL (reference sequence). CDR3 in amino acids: CASSNPSRGLSYNEQFF. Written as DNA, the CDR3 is TGTGCCAGCAGCAACCCCAGCAGGGGGTTATCCTACAATGAGCAGTTCTTC.

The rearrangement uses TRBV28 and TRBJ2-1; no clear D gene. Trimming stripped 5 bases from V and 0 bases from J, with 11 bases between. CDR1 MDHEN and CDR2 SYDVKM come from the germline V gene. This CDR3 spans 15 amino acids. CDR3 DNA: TGTGCCAGCAGTAGTGAGGCGCCCTCCTACAATGAGCAGTTCTTC. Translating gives CASSSEAPSYNEQFF.